Listed below are T cell receptor beta chains from one sample, sequenced in a study of blood T cell repertoires in COVID-19. Profiled with immunoSEQ multiplex PCR; TCRdb holds only in-frame clones, not every one. Of 200,000 to 250,000 clones listed, 84% are singletons. Sequences were obtained from peripheral blood. These receptor sequences come from a woman over 75 with COVID-19, enrolled during active disease. CDR3s include the opening cysteine and the closing phenylalanine or tryptophan. The D gene is left open where the match is weak. Rows may omit the clone size; those that give it use once, few, many or a size class.

J gene | V gene | clone size | D gene | CDR3 DNA | CDR3 protein
TRBJ2-1 | TRBV15 | . | TRBD2 | TGTGCCACCACTGACCCTGTCTTCAACCGTAGCGGGAGAGGTAGTGAGCAGTTCTTC | CATTDPVFNRSGRGSEQFF
TRBJ2-3 | TRBV19 | . | TRBD2 | TGTGCCAGTATGCGGACTAGCGGGAGTAGCACAGATACGCAGTATTTT | CASMRTSGSSTDTQYF
TRBJ2-5 | TRBV6-5 | . | . | TGTGCCAGCAGTAGGGGGGGGGCGAGGGAGACCCAGTACTTC | CASSRGGARETQYF
TRBJ2-3 | TRBV5-1 | . | TRBD2 | TGCGCCAGCAGCCCCAGCACTAGCGGGGGGGTCACAGATACGCAGTATTTT | CASSPSTSGGVTDTQYF
TRBJ1-5 | TRBV3-1/TRBV3-2 | . | TRBD1 | TGTGCCAGCAGCCCCCAGGGGGCAGGGGATCAGCCCCAGCATTTT | CASSPQGAGDQPQHF
TRBJ2-4 | TRBV15 | . | . | TGTGCCACCAGGGCAGGGTGGGGTTGGAACATTCAGTACTTC | CATRAGWGWNIQYF
TRBJ1-4 | TRBV7-9 | few | TRBD1 | TGTGCCAGCAGCCCGATACAGGGGGGCGGTGAAAAACTGTTTTTT | CASSPIQGGGEKLFF
TRBJ1-2 | TRBV6-5 | . | TRBD1 | TGTGCCAGCAGTTCACGGGTTTGGGACAGTGGTGGCTACACCTTC | CASSSRVWDSGGYTF
TRBJ2-7 | TRBV5-1 | few | . | TGCGCCAGCAGCTTGGCGCTGACAGCCAACTACGAGCAGTACTTC | CASSLALTANYEQYF
TRBJ2-2 | TRBV25-1 | . | TRBD1 | TGTGCCAGCAGTGACCCGGGACAGGGGAACACCGGGGAGCTGTTTTTT | CASSDPGQGNTGELFF
TRBJ1-3 | TRBV28 | . | TRBD1 | TGTGCCAGCAGTTCAACAGGGGTCCGGAACACCATATATTTT | CASSSTGVRNTIYF
TRBJ1-4 | TRBV5-1 | . | . | TGCGCCAGCAGCTACGGCAGGGCCGGCGAAAAACTGTTTTTT | CASSYGRAGEKLFF
TRBJ1-1 | TRBV19 | . | . | TGTGCCAGTAGTAAATCTCAGGGGTTTGAAGCTTTCTTT | CASSKSQGFEAFF
TRBJ2-1 | TRBV5-1 | . | . | TGCGCCAGCAGCTTGGCCGCGAGCTCCTACAATGAGCAGTTCTTC | CASSLAASSYNEQFF
TRBJ1-6 | TRBV3-1/TRBV3-2 | . | . | TGTGCCAGCAGCCAAGCGGCAGGGCCGAATTCACCCCTCCACTTT | CASSQAAGPNSPLHF
TRBJ2-7 | TRBV4-1 | . | TRBD1 | TGCGCCAGCAGCCAAGCCGGGACAGGCTACGAGCAGTACTTC | CASSQAGTGYEQYF
TRBJ1-4 | TRBV3-1/TRBV3-2 | once | . | TGTGCCAGCAGCGCGCGCGGGGGGGGCGAAAAACTGTTTTTT | CASSARGGGEKLFF
TRBJ1-3 | TRBV16 | . | . | TGTGCCAGCAGCCAATCGAGAGGGTCGGGAAACACCATATATTTT | CASSQSRGSGNTIYF
TRBJ1-1 | TRBV15 | . | . | TGTGCCACCAGCAGTCGGAGGGGTGGAGGCACTGAAGCTTTCTTT | CATSSRRGGGTEAFF
TRBJ1-2 | TRBV10-3 | once | . | TGTGCCATCAGTGAGGACCCCAGGACACCAAACTATGGCTACACCTTC | CAISEDPRTPNYGYTF
TRBJ1-1 | TRBV6-5 | . | TRBD1 | TGTGCCAGCAGGTATTCAGGGGGCACTGAAGCTTTCTTT | CASRYSGGTEAFF
TRBJ2-3 | TRBV5-4 | . | TRBD2 | TGTGCCAGCAGCTTGGGCCTAGCGGGAGGCACAGATACGCAGTATTTT | CASSLGLAGGTDTQYF
TRBJ1-1 | TRBV5-1 | . | . | TGCGCCAGCAGCCAGGGGAGAAGTGGAAAGTCAATGAACACTGAAGCTTTCTTT | CASSQGRSGKSMNTEAFF
TRBJ2-3 | TRBV4-1 | . | TRBD1 | TGCGCCAGCAGCCAAGTTGGGGGACAGGTCGGCACAGATACGCAGTATTTT | CASSQVGGQVGTDTQYF
TRBJ1-1 | TRBV6-5 | . | . | TGTGCCAGCAGTTACTCGAGGGCCACTGAAGCTTTCTTT | CASSYSRATEAFF
TRBJ2-3 | TRBV9 | . | . | TGTGCCAGCAGCGAGGGGGGCACAGATACGCAGTATTTT | CASSEGGTDTQYF
TRBJ1-1 | TRBV18 | . | . | TGTGCCAGCTCAGATCGAGGGACTGAAGCTTTCTTT | CASSDRGTEAFF
TRBJ1-4 | TRBV3-1/TRBV3-2 | . | . | TGTGCCAGCAGCCCACTTCGGTGGGCGACTAATGAAAAACTGTTTTTT | CASSPLRWATNEKLFF
TRBJ2-7 | TRBV6-1 | . | . | TGTGCCAGCAGTGAACAGGCAAGCTCCTACGAGCAGTACTTC | CASSEQASSYEQYF
TRBJ2-2 | TRBV5-1 | . | . | TGCGCCAGCAGCTCTAAGGGATCGGGGTCGGGCGGGGAGCTGTTTTTT | CASSSKGSGSGGELFF
TRBJ1-1 | TRBV9 | . | . | TGTGCCAGCAGCGGCCGACAGGCCTCGGCAGCTTTCTTT | CASSGRQASAAFF
TRBJ2-7 | TRBV6-5 | . | . | TGTGCCAGCAGCAACCTGCCGGGACAAGGGGACGAGCAGTACTTC | CASSNLPGQGDEQYF
TRBJ2-5 | TRBV28 | . | . | TGTGCCAGCAGTTTGCGGGGAACGGAGACCCAGTACTTC | CASSLRGTETQYF
TRBJ1-2 | TRBV28 | . | . | TGTGCCAGCTCCAACCCAGGGGCGGATGGCTACACCTTC | CASSNPGADGYTF
TRBJ2-1 | TRBV29-1 | . | . | TGCAGCGTCGAACCCTTCAGGGGTTTTGGGTCCAATGAGCAGTTCTTC | CSVEPFRGFGSNEQFF
TRBJ2-5 | TRBV10-1 | . | TRBD2 | TGCGCCAGCAGTGCCACTAGCGGGGGCCAAGAGACCCAGTACTTC | CASSATSGGQETQYF
TRBJ1-2 | TRBV2 | . | . | TGTGCCAGCAGTGAAGATCTCAGGTCTATTTTC | CASSEDLRSIF
TRBJ1-4 | TRBV9 | . | . | TGTGCCAGCAGCGTAGATGAGTGGGAAAAACTGTTTTTT | CASSVDEWEKLFF
TRBJ1-6 | TRBV28 | . | TRBD1 | TGTGCCAGTAGGACAGGGATAGAAAATTCACCCCTCCACTTT | CASRTGIENSPLHF
TRBJ1-4 | TRBV5-1 | once | . | TGCGCCAGCAGCTTGGGGCAACACGGCGCCGGGGAACTGTTTTTT | CASSLGQHGAGELFF
TRBJ1-1 | TRBV7-2 | once | TRBD1 | TGTGCCAGCAGACGAAGGACAGGGAGGACTGAAGCTTTCTTT | CASRRRTGRTEAFF
TRBJ2-1 | TRBV5-1 | . | TRBD2 | TGCGCCAGCAGGACGGGACTAGCGGGAGGAGGGTCCTACAATGAGCAGTTCTTC | CASRTGLAGGGSYNEQFF
TRBJ1-2 | TRBV4-1 | . | TRBD1 | TGCGCCAGCAGCCTAACACAGGGGGACCTTGGCTACACCTTC | CASSLTQGDLGYTF
TRBJ2-1 | TRBV18 | . | . | TGTGCCAGCTCAACAGCTATGGGGAGCTCCTACAATGAGCAGTTCTTC | CASSTAMGSSYNEQFF
TRBJ2-5 | TRBV20-1 | . | TRBD2 | TGCAGTGCTAGTAACGCGGGGGGGATCCAAGAGACCCAGTACTTC | CSASNAGGIQETQYF
TRBJ1-2 | TRBV7-3 | . | . | TGTGCCAGCAGCTTAAACGGCCGGCAGGATGGCTACACCTTC | CASSLNGRQDGYTF
TRBJ1-2 | TRBV12-3/TRBV12-4 | . | TRBD1 | TGTGCCAGCACGCCGCAGGGGGCGCATGGCTACACCTTC | CASTPQGAHGYTF
TRBJ2-5 | TRBV10-3 | . | TRBD2 | TGTGCCATCGGGGGGGGAGCTCAAGAGACCCAGTACTTC | CAIGGGAQETQYF
TRBJ2-7 | TRBV12-2 | . | . | TGTGCAAGTCGCTTAAGACCCCGGCAGGCCTACGAGCAGTACTTC | CASRLRPRQAYEQYF
TRBJ2-5 | TRBV24-1 | . | . | TGTGCCACCAGTGATAGGGACACCCAAGAGACCCAGTACTTC | CATSDRDTQETQYF
TRBJ2-3 | TRBV5-8 | . | TRBD2 | TGTGCCAGCCCTTTCGGGGTCGGACTAGCGGGATCGGGGAACACAGATACGCAGTATTTT | CASPFGVGLAGSGNTDTQYF
TRBJ2-7 | TRBV29-1 | . | . | TGCAGCGTTGTTTGGGAGTTGCTCGGCTACGAGCAGTACTTC | CSVVWELLGYEQYF